The T cell receptor (beta chain) under discussion was sequenced for a study of blood T cell repertoires in COVID-19 (TCRdb year 2020). In terms of the full investigation: Samples covering the acute and convalescent phases of COVID-19 were provided by collaborators in the United States, Italy and Spain. Samples were obtained from the ongoing ImmuneRACE study (first 160 participants) and from over 1,000 subjects provided by 6 global collaborators. A freely available public database, intended as a resource for researchers studying the immune response to SARS-CoV-2, is where the repertoires were released. The dataset comprised deeply sampled blood TCRbeta repertoires from subjects exposed to, actively infected with, or recovered from COVID-19. Where available, HLA class I and class II types were taken from metadata supplied by the sample provider and were not determined by assay-based typing. The prospective study material was composed of cDNA or gDNA derived from T cells, B-cell-depleted T cells, or PBMCs. Nearly every sample came with metadata listing a de-identified subject ID, COVID-19 status, age in years and sex. Study-level results and caveats: How much clinical and demographic metadata was included differed by source and by participant, and the metadata was provided uncurated.

The CDR3 numbers 16 residues from cysteine through phenylalanine. The entry retains the CDR3 DNA only, 48 bases that are in frame from base 1. CDR1 GTSNPN and CDR2 SVGIG were looked up in the germline V gene (reference sequence). Cut back by 0 bases and 8 bases, the V and J ends lie 19 bases apart. TCRbeta CDR3 regions were amplified from genomic DNA by means of the immunoSEQ Assay, a bias-controlled multiplex PCR. Under the source paper's analysis protocol: The number of nucleated cells in each sample was estimated from the amplification of reference gene primers within the assay. To quantify the absolute abundance of each unique TCRbeta CDR3 rearrangement, sequence reads were collapsed and filtered. For each sample, productive Simpson clonality was calculated as the square root of Simpson's diversity index across productive rearrangements. The clones in this table, taken by TCRdb from immuneACCESS, are in-frame only. Not every clone is retained; where verified, under half of the shortfall comes from an unresolved V gene, and the cause of the rest is unknown. V and J calls plus clone size are reproduced from that table; the DNA served to infer D and trimming. Here the sample has around 130,000 clones; roughly four fifths occur a single time. The top ten constitute approximately 4.9% of the sample.

Whole blood was collected in K2EDTA tubes by collaborating institutions according to the institutions' own protocols. For TCRbeta analysis, collaborator samples were shipped as frozen whole blood, as isolated PBMCs, or as DNA extracted from either sample type. With respect to this clone: This clone's antigen is unknown. No per-base quality is available; no much larger clone lies one base away.

The TCR originated in a woman in her sixties or seventies with acute or convalescent COVID-19. This chain is built from TRBV30 and TRBJ1-4; no D segment can be confidently identified. The sample taken for sequencing was peripheral blood. Read as DNA, the sequence is TGTGCCTGGAGTGTATATGATCGGGGAGGAAACGAAAAACTGTTTTTT. Translated, it gives CAWSVYDRGGNEKLFF.